The 19 T cell receptor beta chains reported below all come from one sample, sequenced in a study of T cell responses to AZD1222 COVID-19 vaccine (dated by TCRdb to the early 2020s). Receptor libraries were prepared by the immunoSEQ multiplex PCR assay. TCRdb carries this immuneACCESS record with in-frame sequences only. Its versions omit some clonotypes, under half of them owing to an unresolved V gene in the studies checked, with the rest unexplained. This sample comprises some 110,000 clones, roughly 86% of them detected only once. In total, the top ten clones hold 3% to 3.5% of the sample. The sample's time point label, decoded: about 28 days (+/-7) after the second vaccine dose. The sample's treatment or condition label, in plain terms: meningococcal conjugate vaccine given as trial control. Source: peripheral blood, taken 28 days after the second dose of the MenACWY control vaccine. The receptors were gathered from an adult who received the MenACWY meningococcal vaccine as a control.

J is TRBJ2-5 and V is TRBV29-1, with 8 bases that match TRBD2. The CDR3 is made up of 13 amino acids. Germline V gives CDR1 SQVTM, CDR2 ANQGSEA. Germline trimming cut 3 bases from V and 6 bases from J; bases unmatched to any gene: 6. The CDR3 sequence is CSVDQTGGQTQYF. The CDR3 DNA reads TGCAGCGTTGACCAGACGGGGGGGCAGACCCAGTACTTC.

This chain connects TRBV29-1 to TRBJ1-2; perhaps TRBD1 as D (5 bases). Per the germline V gene, CDR1 is SQVTM and CDR2 is ANQGSEA. This CDR3 is built from 13 residues. Trimming took 6 bases from V and 0 from J, leaving 11 bases between them. The DNA of the CDR3 is TGCAGCGTGAGACCGGACACTAACTATGGCTACACCTTC. Residues: CSVRPDTNYGYTF.

The CDR3 DNA reads as TGTGCCAGTAGTGTTGGGACATTTGGCTACACCTTC. Its translation is CASSVGTFGYTF. This chain connects TRBV19 to TRBJ1-2, with D tentatively TRBD1 (6 bases). The germline V gene has CDR1 LNHDA and CDR2 SQIVND (reference sequence). The CDR3 runs 12 residues. Trimming removed 5 bases at V and 7 bases at J, with 11 bases between.

The V and J genes are TRBV28 and TRBJ1-1; D uncertain. The CDR3 consists of 13 residues. V lost 3 bases and J 0 bases, leaving 5 bases between the germline ends. The V gene's germline CDR1 is MDHEN and CDR2 SYDVKM. The DNA of the CDR3 is TGTGCCAGCAGTTTCTCCCTGAACACTGAAGCTTTCTTT. As protein: CASSFSLNTEAFF.

The rearrangement uses TRBV27 and TRBJ1-1, with D possibly TRBD1 on 6 matching bases. Germline V gene lookup returns CDR1 MNHEY and CDR2 SMNVEV (reference sequence). The ends were cut back, 7 bases at V and 8 bases at J, with 14 bases in the middle. The length of the CDR3 is 12 residues. The DNA for the CDR3 is TGTGCCAGCATCGCACAGGGTTCGGAAGCTTTCTTT. Protein sequence: CASIAQGSEAFF.

This clone was counted once. Here the CDR3 DNA reads TGTGCCAGCAGCTTGGCCCTACCGGGACAAAATTCACCCCTCCACTTT. Protein product: CASSLALPGQNSPLHF. V usage is TRBV11-2 and J usage is TRBJ1-6; tentative D call: TRBD1 (6 bases). Trimming pared 3 bases from V and 7 bases from J, leaving 16 bases between. Per the germline V gene, CDR1 is SGHAT and CDR2 is FQNNGV. The CDR3 loop spans 16 amino acids.

This chain joins TRBV9 and TRBJ2-1, with TRBD2 matching 10 bases. The CDR3 runs to 14 residues. The V and J ends lost 4 bases and 4 bases, in that order; junction bases with no gene match: 2. Germline lookup yields CDR1 SGDLS and CDR2 YYNGEE. The CDR3 loop is CASSLAGGYNEQFF. CDR3 in DNA: TGTGCCAGCAGCTTAGCGGGGGGATACAATGAGCAGTTCTTC.

V and J are TRBV5-8 and TRBJ1-6, with D possibly matching TRBD1 (5 bases). In germline, CDR1 is SGHTS, CDR2 YDEGEE. The CDR3 is made up of 16 amino acids. V lost 3 bases, J lost 7 bases, and 17 bases lay in between. CDR3 DNA sequence: TGTGCCAGCAGCTCCCGGGGTGGGGACGCGAATTCACCCCTCCACTTT. It specifies CASSSRGGDANSPLHF. Variable domain in full (rest from reference TRBV5-8 and TRBJ1-6): EAGVTQSPTHLIKTRGQQATLRCSPISGHTSVYWYQQALGLGLQFLLWYDEGEERNRGNFPPRFSGRQFPNYSSELNVNALELEDSALYLCASSSRGGDANSPLHFGNGTRLTVT.

The chain recombines TRBV13 with TRBJ2-2; TRBD1 agrees at 7 bases. Germline CDR1 PRHDT, CDR2 FYEKMQ (reference sequence). This CDR3 has 15 amino acids. V was clipped by 6 bases and J by 1 base; unmatched bases: 5. The CDR3 region has the DNA TGTGCCAGCAGGTTGGCAGGGGGGAACACCGGGGAGCTGTTTTTT. It specifies CASRLAGGNTGELFF.

J is TRBJ2-7 and V is TRBV7-9; 7 bases are shared with TRBD1. Germline V gives CDR1 SEHNR, CDR2 FQNEAQ (reference sequence). Trimming cost V 5 bases and J 6 bases; bases outside gene matches: 13. This CDR3 is 15 amino acids long. For the CDR3, the DNA is TGTGCCAGCAGCATATGGGACAGTACCAAAGGCGAGCAGTACTTC. It yields the protein CASSIWDSTKGEQYF.

This clone has just a few counts. The chain carries TRBV2 and TRBJ1-5; weak D call: TRBD1 (6 bases). V was shortened by 6 bases and J by 0 bases, with 12 bases between the two germline ends. Germline V gives CDR1 SNHLY, CDR2 FYNNEI. This CDR3 comprises 15 residues. This CDR3 is CASREFRGSNQPQHF. CDR3 coding DNA: TGTGCCAGCAGAGAATTCAGGGGTAGCAATCAGCCCCAGCATTTT.

This chain joins TRBV7-9 and TRBJ1-1; D gene unclear. This CDR3 is 16 amino acids long. Germline V CDR1 and CDR2: SEHNR, FQNEAQ (reference sequence). With 4 bases removed from V and 0 bases from J, the gap between germline ends came to 15 bases. DNA of the CDR3: TGTGCCAGCAGCTCTTCCCAAACGGGTCTGAACACTGAAGCTTTCTTT. This gives the protein CASSSSQTGLNTEAFF. Looking up the rest from reference TRBV7-9 and TRBJ1-1 gives the full variable domain: DTGVSQNPRHKITKRGQNVTFRCDPISEHNRLYWYRQTLGQGPEFLTYFQNEAQLEKSRLLSDRFSAERPKGSFSTLEIQRTEQGDSAMYLCASSSSQTGLNTEAFFGQGTRLTVV.

The CDR3 DNA sequence: TGTGCCAGTCTCAATCTGAACACTGAAGCTTTCTTT. It is translated as CASLNLNTEAFF. The chain uses TRBV19 and TRBJ1-1; no clear D gene. Germline V gives CDR1 LNHDA, CDR2 SQIVND (reference sequence). Trimming took 8 bases from V and 0 from J, leaving 7 bases between them. The CDR3 contains 12 residues.

The chain joins TRBV7-3 to TRBJ2-1; maybe TRBD2 (5 bases). Germline values: CDR1 SGHTA, CDR2 FQGTGA. V was pared by 5 bases and J by 8 bases, with 16 bases between. The CDR3 contains 14 residues. The CDR3 reads CASSPSLGPHEQFF. The CDR3 region has the DNA TGTGCCAGCAGCCCCTCACTAGGTCCGCATGAGCAGTTCTTC.

The chain carries TRBV5-1 and TRBJ2-5, with 7 bases fitting TRBD2. The CDR3 contains 16 residues. V trimming: 0 bases; J trimming: 1 base; junction bases outside the gene matches: 6. Germline-derived CDR1 and CDR2 are SGHRS and YFSETQ. DNA of the CDR3: TGCGCCAGCAGCTTGGGGCCCGGCGGGGGCCAAGAGACCCAGTACTTC. Protein sequence: CASSLGPGGGQETQYF.

This clone showed up just once. V is TRBV5-8 and J is TRBJ2-1; TRBD2 might be the D (7 bases). This CDR3 is built from 15 residues. V was pared by 3 bases and J by 0 bases, with 10 bases between. The germline V gene encodes CDR1 SGHTS and CDR2 YDEGEE. CDR3 protein: CASSYRGASYNEQFF. The CDR3 DNA sequence: TGTGCCAGCAGCTATCGGGGGGCCTCCTACAATGAGCAGTTCTTC.

The V gene is TRBV6-5, the J gene TRBJ2-7, with D possibly TRBD2 on 5 matching bases. The length of the CDR3 is 15 residues. The germline V and J ends were trimmed by 2 bases and 5 bases, with 16 bases remaining between them. CDR1 is MNHEY, CDR2 SVGAGI, per germline. The CDR3 coding sequence is TGTGCCAGCAGTTACGGGCTAAGAGGGTGGGACGAGCAGTACTTC. Amino acids: CASSYGLRGWDEQYF.

This clone was observed a handful of times. This chain connects TRBV4-3 to TRBJ1-6; no clear D gene. CDR1 is LGHNA and CDR2 is YSLEER in the germline V gene. Trimming left V 1 base short and J 11 bases short, with 12 bases between. CDR3 length: 14 residues. CDR3 bases: TGCGCCAGCAGCCAAGTAAAAAGTGGTGCACCCCTCCACTTT. It translates to CASSQVKSGAPLHF.

V and J are TRBV6-2 or TRBV6-3 and TRBJ2-1, with 10 bases lining up with TRBD2. Germline-derived CDR1 and CDR2 are MNHEY and SVGEGT. The CDR3 is 15 amino acids. V lost 7 bases to trimming and J lost 5 bases; unmatched junction nucleotides: 8. CDR3 loop: CASTPLAGAHNEQFF. CDR3 DNA: TGTGCCAGCACCCCGCTAGCGGGGGCCCACAATGAGCAGTTCTTC.